One sample yielded the 8 T cell receptor beta chains listed below, sequenced in a study of graft-versus-host responses after intestinal transplantation. TCRdb's copy holds only in-frame clones and misses some; the assay was immunoSEQ multiplex PCR. Here the sample spans 55,000 to 75,000 clones, over 75% being singletons. No cognate antigen is known for these TCRs. The input for sequencing was unstimulated CD4+ T cells sorted from spleen or lymph node cells, taken before transplant. These receptors were collected from a human donor who was the organ donor for an intestinal transplant.

Concerning this clone: Other DNA sequences of this sample code for an identical CDR3. The chain has TRBV7-8 and TRBJ1-1, with no clear D. Germline loops: CDR1 SGHVS, CDR2 FQNEAQ. CDR3 size: 13 residues. Trimming stripped 8 bases from V and 0 bases from J, with 10 bases between. In nucleotides, the CDR3 is TGTGCCAGCCGGCCCAGGATGAACACTGAAGCTTTCTTT. Translating gives CASRPRMNTEAFF.

This chain links TRBV7-9 with TRBJ1-6; 7 nucleotides align to TRBD1. CDR1 and CDR2 from the germline V gene are SEHNR and FQNEAQ (reference sequence). Trimming removed 1 base from V and 10 bases from J; junction bases left unmatched: 4. The CDR3 sequence is 14 residues long. This CDR3 is CASSLDSGGSPLHF. In nucleotides, the CDR3 is TGTGCCAGCAGCTTAGATTCAGGGGGATCACCCCTCCACTTT.

The chain combines TRBV11-3 with TRBJ2-5; TRBD2 agrees at 9 bases. CDR3 length: 13 residues. Germline V gives CDR1 SGHNT, CDR2 YENEEA. With 2 bases clipped from V and 5 bases from J, the junction kept 0 bases outside the gene matches. CDR3 sequence reads: CASSLTSGETQYF. CDR3 sequence (DNA): TGTGCCAGCAGCTTAACTAGCGGGGAGACCCAGTACTTC. The whole variable domain, remainder taken from reference TRBV11-3 and TRBJ2-5, is EAGVVQSPRYKIIEKKQPVAFWCNPISGHNTLYWYLQNLGQGPELLIRYENEEAVDDSQLPKDRFSAERLKGVDSTLKIQPAELGDSAVYLCASSLTSGETQYFGPGTRLLVL.

This chain connects TRBV19 to TRBJ2-1; D possibly corresponds to TRBD2 (7 bases). Trimming stripped 3 bases from V and 9 bases from J, with 15 bases between. Germline loops: CDR1 LNHDA, CDR2 SQIVND (reference sequence). This CDR3 is built from 14 residues. The CDR3 nucleotides are TGTGCCAGTAGTATCGGAGGGGGGGGTACTGAGCAGTTCTTC. Translation: CASSIGGGGTEQFF.

The CDR3 nucleotides are TGTGCCAGCAGCTTAGGAGAGGGGGCCGGACCCCTCCACTTT. Amino acids: CASSLGEGAGPLHF. The V gene is TRBV7-6, the J gene TRBJ1-6; TRBD1 agrees at 7 bases. Trimming removed 1 base from V and 12 bases from J; junction bases left unmatched: 6. CDR1 SGHVS and CDR2 FNYEAQ come from the germline V gene. The CDR3 sequence is 14 residues long.

With respect to this clone: One end of the junction varies from germline; a read error may be responsible. This same CDR3 is encoded by further DNA sequences in the sample. The V and J genes are TRBV6-5 and TRBJ1-1; maybe TRBD1 (5 bases). This CDR3 is built from 13 residues. CDR1 is MNHEY, CDR2 SVGAGI, per germline. The CDR3 sequence is CASRSGGNTEAFF. CDR3 nucleotide sequence: TGTGCCAGCAGATCCGGGGGGAACACTGAAGCCTTCTTT.

The chain uses TRBV5-1 and TRBJ1-1, with D perhaps TRBD1 (6 bases). V lost 0 bases, J lost 1 base, and 10 bases lay in between. The CDR3 spans 15 residues. CDR1 is SGHRS, CDR2 YFSETQ, per germline. In DNA form, the CDR3 reads TGCGCCAGCAGCTTGGGGGACACGACGAACACTGAAGCTTTCTTT. It encodes CASSLGDTTNTEAFF.

The rearrangement links TRBV15 to TRBJ2-1; D perhaps matches TRBD1 (6 bases). The CDR3 runs to 15 residues. V lost 5 bases and J 4 bases, leaving 15 bases between the germline ends. The V gene's germline CDR1 is LNHNV and CDR2 YYDKDF (reference sequence). Here the CDR3 reads CATSSRDKAYNEQFF. In DNA, the CDR3 is TGTGCCACCAGCTCCCGGGACAAAGCTTACAATGAGCAGTTCTTC.